These 2 T cell receptor beta chains share one sample of origin, sequenced in a study of identical twins. TCRdb independently ran MiXCR on the 5' RACE reads; one entry per CDR3 protein. The top ten clones hold around 1.6% of a sample with hundreds of thousands of distinct CDR3 sequences, about 7% of them seen once. The same data also went into a second study, on yellow fever vaccine responses in identical twins.

The source material was PBMCs. These receptors came from a woman aged 18-30 years in good health.

The genes are TRBV6-1 and TRBJ1-1; possible D gene TRBD1, 6 bases. Looked up from germline, CDR1 is MNHNS and CDR2 is SASEGT. The CDR3 consists of 16 residues. Trimming left V 5 bases short and J 5 bases short, with 21 bases between. CDR3 amino acids: CASSRNPGGQSTEAFF. The CDR3 DNA reads TGTGCCAGCAGTCGGAACCCCGGAGGACAGTCGACTGAAGCTTTCTTT.

This clonotype was seen a handful of times. The gene calls are TRBV9 and TRBJ2-6, with D hard to call. Germline CDR1 reads SGDLS; CDR2 reads YYNGEE. V lost 4 bases and J 0 bases, leaving 8 bases between the germline ends. This CDR3 contains 15 residues. The CDR3 loop is CASSTRRSGANVLTF. CDR3 bases: TGTGCCAGCAGCACCAGACGCTCTGGGGCCAACGTCCTGACTTTC.